This TCR beta chain came from a study of cytotoxic CD8 clonotypes in ibrutinib-treated CLL. Whole-study results and caveats: Clonality at baseline surpassed age-matched healthy donors and tracked circulating CD8+ T-cell counts.

On this clone itself: Its antigen remains unidentified.

The protocol was immunoSEQ multiplex PCR, while the TCRdb copy is restricted to in-frame clones and leaves out a portion. The sample has about 300,000 clones, roughly 76% seen once. This CDR3 is 14 amino acids long. The ends were cut back, 2 bases at V and 2 bases at J, with 9 bases in the middle. Germline CDR1 is MNHNS and CDR2 is SASEGT. The gene calls are TRBV6-1 and TRBJ1-1; no reliable D call. This specimen consisted of PBMCs, obtained at disease progression, from a patient treated with ibrutinib. This receptor was obtained from a human donor with chronic lymphocytic leukemia. CDR3 in amino acids: CASSERTLNTEAFF. CDR3 nucleotides: TGTGCCAGCAGTGAACGGACCCTAAACACTGAAGCTTTCTTT.